The 17 T cell receptor beta chains in this list originate from one sample, sequenced in a study of tumor-infiltrating lymphocytes in primary liver carcinoma (dated by TCRdb to the late 2010s). Without any cell sorting, total RNA and DNA were extracted together from around 20-30 mg of bulk tissue using the AllPrep DNA/RNA mini kit. TCRdb shows the sequencer as Illumina HiSeq 2500. TCRbeta-specific cDNA was reverse-transcribed from around 0.45 ug total RNA using a constant-region primer and ProtoScript II reverse transcriptase. Construction of the TCRbeta libraries relied on three nested rounds of multiplex PCR, following a slightly modified ARM-PCR procedure. Multiplex TRBV1-TRBV30 forward primers and a Cbeta reverse primer were used in the first two PCR rounds, each of which was run for approximately 10 cycles. TCRdb reprocessing: public reads trimmed at Q25 with fastp, clones called with MiXCR, in-frame beta chains kept. Under each unique CDR3 protein, matching rows form one entry showing the most common genes and DNA. A total of about 78,000 distinct CDR3 sequences appear in this sample, almost 70% of them only once. 28% of the sample goes to the ten largest clones.

Sequenced material: liver tumor tissue from sampling region 4. The cell subset or site label for this specimen denotes: tumor region T4, right-lateral pole. These receptors all stem from a man between 35 and 55 years old with primary liver carcinoma and hepatitis B virus infection.

With regard to this clonotype: A read error may produce the germline difference seen at one junction end. This CDR3 reads CVSSMGTSSGQHF. The CDR3 nucleotides are TGTGTCAGCAGCATGGGGACTAGCTCAGGGCAGCACTTC. This sequence joins TRBV7-9 and TRBJ2-7, with 9 bases lining up with TRBD2. CDR3 size: 13 residues. Germline CDR1 reads SEHNR; CDR2 reads FQNEAQ (reference sequence).

This clonotype has ten or more counts. V and J are TRBV6-5 and TRBJ2-1; the match to TRBD1 covers 9 bases. V lost 8 bases, J lost 10 bases, and 15 bases stayed unmatched. The CDR3 contains 15 residues. From germline, CDR1 is MNHEY and CDR2 SVGAGI. The CDR3 DNA sequence: TGTGCCAGCTGTACAGGGGGCGGGATGGGTGGGGAGCAGTTCTTC. Amino acids: CASCTGGGMGGEQFF.

With respect to this clonotype: This may be a read error: a much more frequent sequence differs by one nucleotide. The DNA of the CDR3 is TGTGCCAGCAGTTTAGGGGACATGTTCCTAGAGACCCAGTACTTC. Its protein product is CASSLGDMFLETQYF. This chain joins TRBV28 and TRBJ2-5, with D possibly being TRBD1 (6 bases). CDR1 is MDHEN, CDR2 SYDVKM, per germline. Trimming removed 2 bases at V and 4 bases at J, with 14 bases between. The CDR3 covers 15 residues.

Concerning this clonotype itself: In this CDR3 the conserved last residue, phenylalanine or tryptophan, is missing, so a read error is likely. This chain links TRBV29-1 with TRBJ2-5, with D perhaps matching TRBD2 (6 bases). CDR3 length: 13 amino acids. Germline V gene sequence: CDR1 SQVTM, CDR2 ANQGSEA. DNA of the CDR3: TGCGGCGTTGACACGGGGGATGGAGAGACCCAGTACATC. It is translated as CGVDTGDGETQYI.

A note on this clonotype: One junction end does not reproduce the germline sequence, and a read error may be involved. The chain carries TRBV29-1 and TRBJ2-1, with D perhaps matching TRBD2 (7 bases). There are 15 residues in the CDR3. Germline-derived CDR1 and CDR2 are SQVTM and ANQGSEA. DNA of the CDR3: TGCAGCGCGCAGTCGAGGGGGGGGGTGATCAATGTGCAGTTCTTC. Translation gives CSAQSRGGVINVQFF.

Comments on this clonotype: The junction departs from germline at one end; a sequencing error may be responsible. V is TRBV6-5 and J is TRBJ2-6; 8 nucleotides align to TRBD1. This CDR3 contains 18 residues. The germline V gene has CDR1 MNHEY and CDR2 SVGAGI. In DNA form, the CDR3 reads TGTGCCAGCAGCCTTTGGACAGGGATGATAGCTGGGGCCAACTTCCTGACTTTC. Protein: CASSLWTGMIAGANFLTF.

The chain's CDR3 is CASRKIGRQPQYF. CDR3 in DNA: TGTGCCAGCAGGAAAATCGGACGTCAGCCCCAGTATTTT. The J gene is TRBJ1-5, the V gene TRBV28; D is unclear. The J call may be mistaken, given a closer DNA end match to TRBJ2-3. The germline CDR1 and CDR2 sequences are MDHEN and SYDVKM. The CDR3 covers 13 residues.

Worth noting for this clonotype: The junction shows a germline mismatch at one end, possibly a read error. The chain uses TRBV11-2 and TRBJ2-1, with 12 bases that match TRBD2. Looked up from germline, CDR1 is SGHAT and CDR2 is FQNNGV. This CDR3 has 16 residues. CDR3 amino acids: CTSSFRLAGDFKEQFF. The CDR3 nucleotides are TGTACCAGCAGCTTTCGACTAGCGGGAGATTTCAAAGAGCAGTTCTTT.

Regarding this clonotype: One end of the junction is discordant with germline, which a read error may explain. V gene TRBV11-1 combines with J gene TRBJ2-1; TRBD2 agrees at 7 bases. The CDR3 length is 17 residues. Germline assignment: CDR1 SGHAT and CDR2 FQDESV (reference sequence). CDR3 in DNA: TGTGCCAGCAGCCTGGAACTAGCGAGAGAAGTTGAAAATGAGCAGCTCTTC. Its protein product is CASSLELAREVENEQLF.

Points on this clonotype: A junction end diverges from the germline sequence, so it may reflect a read error. This chain links TRBV28 with TRBJ2-2; 7 bases map to TRBD1. The V gene's germline CDR1 is MDHEN and CDR2 SYDVKM. This CDR3 is 14 amino acids long. CDR3 sequence: CASTRGQNTWELFF. Here the CDR3 DNA reads TGTGCCAGCACGAGGGGACAGAACACCTGGGAGCTGTTCTTT.

This chain connects TRBV6-5 to TRBJ2-1; D might be TRBD2 (5 bases). The CDR3 runs to 15 residues. Trimming shortened V by 4 bases and J by 10 bases, and 20 bases separated the two germline ends. Per germline, CDR1 MNHEY and CDR2 SVGAGI. CDR3 bases: TGTGCCAGCAGTTCCCTCGGAGGCTGGAGCACAGAGCAGTTCTTC. Its protein is CASSSLGGWSTEQFF.

Concerning this clonotype itself: Since the CDR3 does not end with the conserved phenylalanine or tryptophan, this likely comes from a read error. The chain couples TRBV29-1 to TRBJ1-4, with D hard to call. The CDR3 runs 14 residues. Germline CDR1 SQVTM, CDR2 ANQGSEA. V dropped 6 bases and J dropped 0 bases, with 11 bases sitting between them. CDR3 protein: CSVAIPATNEKLFY. The DNA of the CDR3 is TGCAGCGTCGCTATCCCTGCAACTAATGAAAAACTGTTTTAT.

Comment on this clonotype: A much larger clonotype is one base distant, so this may be a read error. The gene calls are TRBV6-5 and TRBJ2-1; D is ambiguous. Germline V gene sequence: CDR1 MNHEY, CDR2 SVGAGI. This CDR3 spans 12 amino acids. Written as DNA, the CDR3 is TGTGTCAGCAGTTACTCGAGCCATGAGCAGTTCTTC. Its protein is CVSSYSSHEQFF.

A remark on this clonotype: The junction shows a germline mismatch at one end, possibly a read error. The genes are TRBV6-6 and TRBJ2-3; perhaps TRBD2 as D (5 bases). Germline CDR1 and CDR2: MNHNY and SVGAGI (reference sequence). This CDR3 has 14 amino acids. Here the CDR3 reads CVSSFLAGTDTQSF. The CDR3 coding sequence is TGTGTCAGCAGTTTCCTAGCAGGAACAGATACGCAGTCTTTT.

J is TRBJ1-2 and V is TRBV7-8, with 8 bases lining up with TRBD1. Per germline, CDR1 SGHVS and CDR2 FQNEAQ. V shed 4 bases and J 3 bases; nucleotides not matched to a gene: 4. The CDR3 loop spans 14 amino acids. The CDR3 DNA follows: TGTGCCAGCAGCTGGACAGGGAACCACTATGGCTACACCTTC. This sequence encodes CASSWTGNHYGYTF. Variable domain in full (rest from reference TRBV7-8 and TRBJ1-2): GAGVSQSPRYKVAKRGQDVALRCDPISGHVSLFWYQQALGQGPEFLTYFQNEAQLDKSGLPSDRFFAERPEGSVSTLKIQRTQQEDSAVYLCASSWTGNHYGYTFGSGTRLTVV.

As to this clonotype: The conserved phenylalanine or tryptophan normally closing the CDR3 is absent here, so this likely arose from a read error. The gene calls are TRBV5-4 and TRBJ2-1; D is possibly TRBD1 (6 bases). V gave up 7 bases and J gave up 8 bases, with 28 bases separating them. Germline V CDR1 and CDR2: SGHNT, YYREEE (reference sequence). The CDR3 length is 17 residues. This CDR3 is CASARGGTGRAGDEQFL. CDR3 nucleotide sequence: TGTGCCAGCGCCCGTGGGGGCACCGGCCGCGCAGGCGATGAGCAGTTCCTC.

In this sample, this clonotype turned up many times. A single base separates this from a much larger clone, so it may be a read error. The rearrangement uses TRBV12-3 or TRBV12-4 and TRBJ2-7; TRBD2 aligns across 7 bases. CDR3 size: 14 residues. With V trimmed by 6 bases and J by 0 bases, 5 bases remained unmatched. CDR3 nucleotides: TGTGCCAGCAGCCATAGCGGGTCCTCCTACGAGCAGTACTTC. It codes for CASSHSGSSYEQYF.